These 20 T cell receptor beta chains were all obtained from the same sample, sequenced in a study of TIL therapy for anti-PD-1-resistant metastatic lung cancer. This was the immunoSEQ v3 assay. This table comes from immunoSEQ multiplex PCR, and its TCRdb copy is limited to in-frame clones, with some not included. The sample includes 50,000 or so clones, approximately 79% of them seen just once. Time point reported: pre-treatment sample, taken before nivolumab and TIL therapy. Specimen: blood, collected at baseline. All receptors derive from a woman aged 25-80 years with non-small cell lung cancer.

This chain uses TRBV7-9 with TRBJ1-2; weak D call: TRBD1 (6 bases). CDR3 length: 15 amino acids. The ends were cut back, 1 base at V and 1 base at J, with 10 bases in the middle. The germline gives CDR1 SEHNR, CDR2 FQNEAQ (reference sequence). The CDR3 here is CASSLVGGVNYGYTF. In DNA, the CDR3 is TGTGCCAGCAGCTTAGTTGGGGGCGTTAACTATGGCTACACCTTC.

The chain uses TRBV6-5 and TRBJ2-3; TRBD2 is a possible D gene (6 bases). CDR1 is MNHEY and CDR2 is SVGAGI in the germline V gene. The length of the CDR3 is 14 residues. Trimming took off 0 bases at V and 3 bases at J, with 7 bases between the two ends. The CDR3 region has the DNA TGTGCCAGCAGTTACTCGGCGGGAACAGATACGCAGTATTTT. It translates to CASSYSAGTDTQYF.

V usage is TRBV28 and J usage is TRBJ1-3; a weak D match, TRBD1 (5 bases). V was clipped by 3 bases and J by 0 bases, with 12 bases between them. Germline CDR1 reads MDHEN; CDR2 reads SYDVKM. The CDR3 loop spans 16 amino acids. CDR3 sequence: CASSFGGGNSGNTIYF. CDR3 sequence (DNA): TGTGCCAGCAGTTTCGGCGGGGGAAACTCTGGAAACACCATATATTTT.

This clone was observed a single time. V and J are TRBV5-1 and TRBJ2-5, with D possibly TRBD2 on 5 matching bases. The closer fit of TRBJ2-7 to the DNA end suggests the J call may be wrong. CDR1 is SGHRS and CDR2 is YFSETQ in the germline V gene. The CDR3 extends over 14 amino acids. The CDR3 bases are TGCGCCAGCAGCTTGGGACGGGAAACCTACGAGCAGTACTTC. Amino acids: CASSLGRETYEQYF.

This clone has only a few counts. The chain has TRBV7-6 and TRBJ2-7; D ambiguous. The V and J ends lost 1 base and 3 bases respectively, with 13 bases between them. The CDR3 is 15 amino acids. Germline V gene sequence: CDR1 SGHVS, CDR2 FNYEAQ. CDR3 coding DNA: TGTGCCAGCAGCTTAGAGGCCGGAGAAGGCTACGAGCAGTACTTC. Its translation: CASSLEAGEGYEQYF. Full variable domain (rest looked up from reference TRBV7-6 and TRBJ2-7): GAGVSQSPRYKVTKRGQDVALRCDPISGHVSLYWYRQALGQGPEFLTYFNYEAQQDKSGLPNDRFSAERPEGSISTLTIQRTEQRDSAMYRCASSLEAGEGYEQYFGPGTRLTVT.

The rearrangement links TRBV6-5 to TRBJ1-2; D ambiguous. Germline assignment: CDR1 MNHEY and CDR2 SVGAGI. This CDR3 spans 13 amino acids. Trimming left V 6 bases short and J 4 bases short, with 12 bases between. The CDR3 loop reads CASRTLDGYGYTF. The CDR3 region has the DNA TGTGCCAGCAGAACTTTGGACGGCTATGGCTACACCTTC.

V is TRBV25-1 and J is TRBJ2-7, with D possibly TRBD1 on 6 matching bases. Looked up from germline, CDR1 is MGHDK and CDR2 is SYGVNS. The length of the CDR3 is 13 residues. Trimming took 3 bases from V and 2 from J, leaving 8 bases between them. The CDR3 coding sequence is TGTGCCAGCAGTGATACAGGGACCTACGAGCAGTACTTC. Translated: CASSDTGTYEQYF.

In this sample, this clone turned up once. The chain recombines TRBV11-1 with TRBJ2-1; the match to TRBD2 covers 14 bases. The V gene end was trimmed by 6 bases and the J gene end by 14 bases; junction bases not matched to a gene: 12. The CDR3 consists of 15 residues. Germline V CDR1 and CDR2: SGHAT, FQDESV (reference sequence). CDR3 sequence (DNA): TGTGCCAGCAGTCAAGGCCACGGGACTAGCGGGAGAAAGTTCTTC. This gives the protein CASSQGHGTSGRKFF.

The gene calls are TRBV5-1 and TRBJ2-1; D is perhaps TRBD1 or TRBD2 (5 bases each). Trimming removed 0 bases from V and 4 bases from J, with 17 bases in between. Germline CDR1 is SGHRS and CDR2 is YFSETQ. This CDR3 is built from 17 residues. The CDR3 nucleotides read TGCGCCAGCAGCTTGGGAGCCGGAACGGGACCATACAATGAGCAGTTCTTC. Its translation is CASSLGAGTGPYNEQFF. Supplemented by reference TRBV5-1 and TRBJ2-1, the full variable domain reads KAGVTQTPRYLIKTRGQQVTLSCSPISGHRSVSWYQQTPGQGLQFLFEYFSETQRNKGNFPGRFSGRQFSNSRSEMNVSTLELGDSALYLCASSLGAGTGPYNEQFFGPGTRLTVL.

In this sample, this clone turned up a few times. The chain recombines TRBV7-9 with TRBJ2-7; D ambiguous. V dropped 5 bases and J dropped 1 base, with 9 bases sitting between them. From germline, CDR1 is SEHNR and CDR2 FQNEAQ (reference sequence). The CDR3 is 13 amino acids. In DNA form, the CDR3 reads TGTGCCAGCAGCCCCGCGGCATCCTACGAGCAGTACTTC. Its protein product is CASSPAASYEQYF.

The rearrangement joins TRBV27 to TRBJ2-5, with TRBD2 matching 10 bases. CDR3 length: 14 amino acids. After removal of 7 bases from V and 4 bases from J, the junction contained 6 bases not matched to a gene. Germline CDR1 is MNHEY and CDR2 is SMNVEV (reference sequence). The CDR3 bases are TGTGCCAGCATGGCAGCGGGAGGGGTAGAGACCCAGTACTTC. Encoded protein: CASMAAGGVETQYF.

The genes are TRBV28 and TRBJ1-5; no reliable D call. Germline V gene lookup returns CDR1 MDHEN and CDR2 SYDVKM. Trimming cost V 5 bases and J 10 bases, with 9 bases left between them. This CDR3 has 11 residues. CDR3 coding DNA: TGTGCCAGCAGTATCGAGTTACCCCAGCATTTT. This gives the protein CASSIELPQHF.

This clone came up a few times. CDR3 sequence (DNA): TGCGCCAGCAGCTTGGGGACAGGTGCCTGGGGCTACACCTTC. This translates into CASSLGTGAWGYTF. The rearrangement joins TRBV5-1 to TRBJ1-2, with 7 bases fitting TRBD1. The J segment lost 8 bases and the V segment lost 0 bases, leaving 7 bases of the junction unmatched. Germline V gives CDR1 SGHRS, CDR2 YFSETQ. This CDR3 spans 14 amino acids.

The CDR3 protein is CASSGGQIYTDTQYF. The DNA of the CDR3 is TGTGCCAGCAGTGGCGGACAGATATACACAGATACGCAGTATTTT. The J gene is TRBJ2-3, the V gene TRBV6-1, with a possible D match to TRBD1 (6 bases). Deletions cut 4 bases from V and 2 bases from J, with 13 bases between. Germline V gives CDR1 MNHNS, CDR2 SASEGT. The CDR3 has 15 residues.

This chain uses TRBV7-9 with TRBJ2-7, with D maybe TRBD1 (6 bases). The CDR3 loop spans 15 amino acids. V was clipped by 1 base and J by 1 base, with 11 bases between them. Germline assignment: CDR1 SEHNR and CDR2 FQNEAQ (reference sequence). For the CDR3, the DNA is TGTGCCAGCAGCTTAGGGACAGCAATTTCCTACGAGCAGTACTTC. Its translation: CASSLGTAISYEQYF.

This clone was counted once. The gene calls are TRBV7-2 and TRBJ1-3; D is undetermined. The V end lost 2 bases, the J end lost 4 bases, and 15 bases lay between the germline ends. CDR1 is SGHTA, CDR2 FQGNSA, per germline. This CDR3 comprises 16 residues. Here the CDR3 reads CASSLFADISGNTIYF. CDR3 sequence (DNA): TGTGCCAGCAGCTTATTCGCCGACATTTCAGGAAACACCATATATTTT.

The V call is TRBV27, the J call TRBJ2-1, with 8 bases matching TRBD1. CDR1 and CDR2 (germline): MNHEY, SMNVEV (reference sequence). CDR3 size: 15 residues. J gave up 3 bases and V 7 bases, and 8 bases lay outside the gene matches. The CDR3 DNA reads as TGTGCCAGCAAAAGGACAGGGACCAACTACAATGAGCAGTTCTTC. Its translation: CASKRTGTNYNEQFF.

In nucleotides, the CDR3 is TGTGCCAGCAGCCAAGAACTAGCGGGAGACTATCCCGGGGAGCTGTTTTTT. It translates to CASSQELAGDYPGELFF. The chain employs TRBV14 and TRBJ2-2, with 11 bases aligning to TRBD2. CDR1 SGHDN and CDR2 FVKESK come from the germline V gene. This CDR3 comprises 17 residues. V trimming: 0 bases; J trimming: 6 bases; junction bases outside the gene matches: 6.

The rearrangement uses TRBV7-2 and TRBJ1-2; TRBD1 agrees at 8 bases. Germline CDR1 is SGHTA and CDR2 is FQGNSA. The CDR3 is made up of 13 amino acids. J gave up 8 bases and V 5 bases, and 7 bases lay outside the gene matches. CDR3: CASSTDRVVGYTF. As DNA, the CDR3 is TGTGCCAGCAGCACGGACAGGGTAGTGGGCTACACCTTC. Together with reference TRBV7-2 and TRBJ1-2, the CDR3 gives the full variable domain: GAGVSQSPSNKVTEKGKDVELRCDPISGHTALYWYRQSLGQGLEFLIYFQGNSAPDKSGLPSDRFSAERTGGSVSTLTIQRTQQEDSAVYLCASSTDRVVGYTFGSGTRLTVV.

The CDR3 is CASSQDRDRPNTGELFF. The CDR3 coding sequence is TGTGCCAGCAGCCAAGACCGTGACAGACCGAACACCGGGGAGCTGTTTTTT. The V gene is TRBV14, the J gene TRBJ2-2; possible D gene TRBD1, 5 bases. The CDR3 runs 17 residues. The ends were cut back, 0 bases at V and 0 bases at J, with 11 bases in the middle. Germline CDR1 is SGHDN and CDR2 is FVKESK.